This T cell receptor beta chain comes out of a study of human T cells and chemical hapten exposure. Time point here: healthy volunteer bleed at 2 weeks. It was unfractionated whole blood from which total RNA was extracted. V was clipped by 4 bases and J by 5 bases, with 17 bases between them. This CDR3 has 15 amino acids. The germline V gene has CDR1 SGHAT and CDR2 FQNNGV. The study's library attached unique molecular identifiers to single cDNA molecules. Under the authors' procedure: Sample TCR counts, which ranged from roughly 20,000 to 690,600, had a median of around 93,000. TCRdb itself ran the RACE reads through MiXCR, one entry per CDR3 protein. TCRdb, not the authors, supplied the V and J calls. The sample shows roughly 46,000 distinct CDR3 sequences, nearly 4.5% of them seen only once. This clonotype was seen repeatedly, ten times or more.

The clonotype comes from a human donor in good health. Some clones in this sample may be carry-over from other donors' samples. V gene TRBV11-2 combines with J gene TRBJ1-1; a weak D match, TRBD1 (5 bases). Material for sequencing was whole blood. The CDR3 here is CASSSPRDGLTEAFF. The CDR3 region has the DNA TGTGCCAGCAGCTCCCCCCGGGACGGTTTAACTGAAGCTTTCTTT.